This TCR beta chain was sequenced in a study of post-analysis software for immune sequencing data. Study details: Relapsing-remitting, secondary progressive and progressive-relapsing multiple sclerosis courses were included. Regarding the study as a whole: Elevated frequency relative to controls characterized several TRBV segments in patients, TRBV5-6, TRBV5-1 and TRBV20-1 among them.

A remark on this clonotype: Antigen: not known.

The length of the CDR3 is 15 residues. Trimming at V came to 1 base and at J to 4 bases, leaving 4 bases not matched to a gene. Germline assignment: CDR1 SGHVS and CDR2 FQNEAQ. TCR beta libraries were prepared from cDNA with unique molecular identifiers. T cells numbering roughly 0.95 to 10 million yielded 450,000 to 500,000 cDNA molecules. Via MiXCR, TCRdb re-called the PCR reads, giving one row per CDR3 protein. This sample has 450,000 to 700,000 distinct CDR3 sequences, with 44% found just once. The clonotype was recovered from a girl aged 10 to 17 with multiple sclerosis. The rearrangement joins TRBV7-8 to TRBJ1-1; 9 bases agree with TRBD1. The sample taken for sequencing was blood. In DNA form, the CDR3 reads TGTGCCAGCAGCTTAGGGGGACAGGGTTGCACTGAAGCTTTCTTT. Its translation: CASSLGGQGCTEAFF.